This T cell receptor beta chain was recovered during a study of cytomegalovirus exposure and HLA in healthy donors (dated 2017 in TCRdb). About the investigation overall: In an earlier analysis of fewer than 750 of the donors, about 260 Gb of sequence data and 90 million to 120 million unique TCR beta sequences from about 190 million T cells were reported. In a later genetic analysis, genome-wide SNP genotypes for about 55% of the 666 donors were used, and that subset was treated as a discovery cohort. The number of typed donors differed by locus: about 620-640 for A, B, C, DRB1 and DQB1; 522 for DQA1; 606 for DPA1; and some 450 for DPB1. To study patterns of TCR occurrence, a later analysis re-analyzed previously published TCR beta repertoires from under 750 donors and added high-resolution HLA genotyping. Donor age, sex, ethnicity and CMV serostatus were collected together with the repertoire data. HLA typing covered class I and class II loci at four-digit resolution. To predict cytomegalovirus infection status, the study brought together high-throughput TCR immunosequencing, statistical association of individual TCRs with disease status, and machine learning. The T cell repertoires of several hundred subjects were profiled by immunosequencing and related to cytomegalovirus serostatus. About 310 gigabases of sequencing data and approximately 85 million unique TCR sequences were included in an early release covering about 700 HLA-typed donors. Because of strong linkage in the cohort, roughly five DR-DQ haplotypes were treated as single units for association and clustering. The study was designed to test whether signatures of past pathogen exposure could be identified by cataloging public T cell receptors. Of the roughly 400 genotyped donors, over 70% fell in the genetic ancestry cluster associated with self-reported Caucasian donors. An earlier analysis of approximately 500 of the donors applied high-throughput TCR beta sequencing to assess whether each TCR beta V gene segment acted as functional or pseudogenic. On average, 235,054 unique TCR beta nucleotide sequences were sequenced per donor among 350 to 400 genotyped donors of the cohort, with 15% to 20% of those sequences being non-productive. Rather than drawing on any new phenotypic data, the later analysis identified candidate immune exposures from TCR beta sequences and the way those sequences occurred across donors. Besides the first cohort of roughly 660 subjects, a separate validation cohort made up of 120 different subjects was used. Every repertoire in the discovery cohort had been generated on one and the same sequencing platform. What the work shows at the level of the full study, not this receptor alone: According to a later genetic analysis, donors in an Asian-associated ancestry cluster had fewer N-insertions in productive TCRs than the approximately 710-donor mean. Specific HLA alleles were associated with roughly 16,000 TCR beta sequences at a false discovery rate of 0.05 in a later analysis. Correlated functional status among segregating V segments might be attributable to linkage disequilibrium, but an unknown experimental factor could not be ruled out. The sequencing pipeline was judged likely to have produced a cluster of highly shared sequence variants as a technical artifact. Some IMGT-functional V segments, including TRBV6-2 and TRBV6-3, could not be told apart with the 87-base-pair reads, so those segments were excluded. In this cohort, only TCR beta chains were sequenced, and detectable features were limited by the absence of alpha or paired-chain data. A further reported finding was that TCR beta sequences accurately predicted the HLA-A and HLA-B alleles for most subjects in the first cohort. Several of the top co-occurrence clusters appeared to be linked to parvovirus B19, influenza, CMV and Epstein-Barr virus, according to a later analysis. V-gene and J-gene trimming of TCR beta chains was associated with a missense DCLRE1C variant in a later genetic analysis, and the association was replicated in an independent cohort. Most TCR sequences were observed very rarely across donors, whereas some public TCRs were present in many individuals. Assigning TCR associations to individual alleles was difficult when HLA alleles, especially DR and DQ, strongly co-occurred. The study gave a list of 150 to 200 TCR beta chains associated with cytomegalovirus. A few of the identified cytomegalovirus-associated TCR beta chains were confirmed in vitro to be specific for cytomegalovirus antigens. The only immune exposure information available for the cohort was CMV serostatus. Compared with equally common non-associated chains, HLA-associated TCR beta chains in a later analysis were more clonally expanded and had lower generation probabilities. The authors suggested that the approach could potentially be extended to other disease states and immunological phenotypes. In both the original and validation cohorts, the classifier was reported to diagnose cytomegalovirus status with high specificity and sensitivity. An earlier analysis of approximately 570 of the donors showed that most TCR beta V segments appeared in productive rearrangements either about 87% or about 30% of the time, which broadly matched IMGT annotations. A later analysis found that TCR association rates varied across HLA loci, with DRB1 alleles showing the most associated TCRs and HLA-C alleles the fewest. Because counts were too low, about 17 rarely observed V segments, including chromosome 9 orphons, were excluded from the earlier analysis of fewer than 650 of the donors. Sequencing depth was assumed to be roughly uniform across donors in the presence/absence analyses, though that assumption may not hold. According to a later analysis, most CMV-associated TCR beta chains appeared to be HLA-restricted, and the HLA associations seemed to be driven largely by CMV exposure. HLA typing was unavailable for some donors at each locus, so association tests used only the typed subset.

Turning to this clone: Its binding antigen is unknown. Base qualities are not provided; no much larger clone lies one nucleotide away.

V is reduced by 0 bases and J by 6 bases, leaving a spacing of 15 bases between them. CDR1 and CDR2 are read off the germline V gene as MNHEY and SVGAGI. The CDR3, from cysteine to phenylalanine, totals 16 residues. The CDR3 DNA has 48 bases and is translated from base 1. The library was generated by the immunoSEQ multiplex PCR assay. For the multiplex PCR, a mixture combining 60 forward primers for TCR Vbeta segments and 13 reverse primers for TCR Jbeta segments was used. The CDR3 region of rearranged TCR beta genes was amplified from genomic DNA with a multiplex PCR assay. On the Illumina HiSeq System, the amplified TCR beta libraries were sequenced as 87-base-pair reads. As for how the authors treated the data: Across the 670 or so repertoires, a later analysis counted 60 million to 90 million unique TCR beta chains, 9.5 million to 12 million of which were shared by at least two donors. Raw reads were error-corrected and collapsed into unique sequences with a nearest-neighbor algorithm that merged closely related sequences to remove PCR and sequencing errors. CDR3 sequences were aligned to IMGT reference sequences to assign V, D and J gene segments. Each retained sequence needed at least a six-nucleotide match to both a V gene segment and a J gene segment. A rearrangement counted as productive if the CDR3 had no stop codons and remained in frame with V and J, and every other rearrangement counted as non-productive. Following IMGT convention, CDR3 was defined as the stretch from the second conserved V-encoded cysteine to the conserved J-encoded phenylalanine. The earlier analysis of around 640 of the donors excluded sequences that lacked an unambiguous match to a single V gene segment. In an earlier analysis of some 590 of the donors, V segments were called functional above 56.7% productive rearrangements and were called segregating when the between-donor standard deviation exceeded 5%. A statistical classification framework was developed to diagnose cytomegalovirus status using the catalog of TCR beta chain sequences. V and J gene assignment, in a later analysis, came from comparing TCR nucleotide sequences with IMGT/GENE-DB human TR gene sequences. In a later analysis, CDR3 sequences and most-parsimonious VDJ recombination scenarios were assigned using the TCRdist pipeline. In a later analysis, each TCR beta chain was defined by its CDR3 amino acid sequence together with its V-gene family, and reads lacking a unique V-gene family were excluded. As a way to deal with suspected cross-contamination and a sequencing artifact, a later analysis dropped under 600 nucleotide sequences that were highly shared and had low generation probability. For each public chain, a later analysis derived a clonal expansion index from normalized ranks of inferred template counts within each repertoire. A later analysis computed generation probabilities with a VDJ recombination model fitted to out-of-frame rearrangements, and checked the results against IGoR. Hypergeometric tests were used in a later analysis to score TCR-TCR, TCR-HLA and TCR-CMV co-occurrence, with a repertoire-size bias correction applied to the TCR pairs. False discovery rates were estimated in a later analysis by permuting HLA or CMV assignments 20 times. A later analysis grouped co-occurring TCRs with DBSCAN, adding TCRdist sequence similarity when clustering within HLA-allele-positive subsets. Co-occurrence clustering excluded repertoires with fewer than 30,000 or more than 120,000 public chains, plus five with anomalous nucleotide sharing. TCRdb mirrors the immuneACCESS table, restricted to in-frame sequences. Some clones are absent from its copies; in checked studies, under half trace to an unresolved V gene, and the reason for the others is unknown. For V, J and clone size, that table is used; D and trimming come from the DNA. The sample yields about 200,000 clones; almost 70% were counted once. Less than 3% of the sample is in the top ten clones.

The cohort comprised 550 to 700 healthy bone marrow donors. All cohort members were sampled while nominally healthy, although unrecorded immune exposures were likely present. The donor was CMV seropositive and belonged to the group of 270 or so seropositive cohort members. A peripheral blood sample was collected from each donor, and TCR beta sequencing was performed on peripheral blood mononuclear cells. The Qiagen DNeasy Blood Extraction Kit was used to extract genomic DNA from the blood cell samples. This receptor was taken from a man in his forties in good health and CMV-seropositive. The sequence links TRBV6-5 to TRBJ2-1; no D segment can be confidently identified. Sequenced sample: PBMCs. The nucleotide sequence reads TGTGCCAGCAGTTACTCGAGGCCAGTACAAGGCAATGAGCAGTTCTTC. This is translated as CASSYSRPVQGNEQFF.